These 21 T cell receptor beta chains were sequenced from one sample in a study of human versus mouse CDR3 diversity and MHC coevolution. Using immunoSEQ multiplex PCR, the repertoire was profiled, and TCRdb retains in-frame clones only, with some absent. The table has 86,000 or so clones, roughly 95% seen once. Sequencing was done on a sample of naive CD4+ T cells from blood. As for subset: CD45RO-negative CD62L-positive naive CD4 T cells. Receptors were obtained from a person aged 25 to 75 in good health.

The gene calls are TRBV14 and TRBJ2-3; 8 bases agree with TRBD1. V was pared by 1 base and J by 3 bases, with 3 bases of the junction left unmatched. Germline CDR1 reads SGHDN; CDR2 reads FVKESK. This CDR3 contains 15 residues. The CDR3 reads CASSQAGGTTDTQYF. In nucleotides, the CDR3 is TGTGCCAGCAGCCAAGCAGGGGGCACGACAGATACGCAGTATTTT. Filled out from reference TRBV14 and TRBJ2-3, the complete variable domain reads EAGVTQFPSHSVIEKGQTVTLRCDPISGHDNLYWYRRVMGKEIKFLLHFVKESKQDESGMPNNRFLAERTGGTYSTLKVQPAELEDSGVYFCASSQAGGTTDTQYFGPGTRLTVL.

The CDR3 region has the DNA TGTGCCAGCTCACCAGGAGGGGATAGCAATCAGCCCCAGCATTTT. Protein: CASSPGGDSNQPQHF. The chain has TRBV18 and TRBJ1-5, with D possibly TRBD1 on 5 matching bases. The V and J ends lost 2 bases and 0 bases respectively, with 8 bases between them. Germline CDR1 is KGHSH and CDR2 is LQKENI. The CDR3 consists of 15 residues.

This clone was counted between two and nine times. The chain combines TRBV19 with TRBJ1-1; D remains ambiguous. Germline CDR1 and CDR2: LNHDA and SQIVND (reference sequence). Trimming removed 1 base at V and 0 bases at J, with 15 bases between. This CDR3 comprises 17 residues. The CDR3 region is CASSIGFIREVNTEAFF. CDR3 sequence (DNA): TGTGCCAGTAGTATAGGATTTATAAGGGAGGTGAACACTGAAGCTTTCTTT.

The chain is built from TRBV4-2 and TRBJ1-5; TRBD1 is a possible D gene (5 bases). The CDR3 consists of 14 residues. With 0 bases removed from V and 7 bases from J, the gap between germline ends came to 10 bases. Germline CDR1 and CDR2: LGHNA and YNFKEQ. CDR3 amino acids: CASSQDPGNQPQHF. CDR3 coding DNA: TGTGCCAGCAGCCAAGATCCAGGGAACCAGCCCCAGCATTTT.

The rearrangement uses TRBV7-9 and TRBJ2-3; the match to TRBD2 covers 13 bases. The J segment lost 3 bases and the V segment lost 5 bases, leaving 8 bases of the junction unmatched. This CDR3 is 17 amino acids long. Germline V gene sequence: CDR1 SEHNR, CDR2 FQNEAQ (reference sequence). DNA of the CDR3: TGTGCCAGCAGCACGGGACTAGCGGGAAGGGGTACAGATACGCAGTATTTT. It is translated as CASSTGLAGRGTDTQYF. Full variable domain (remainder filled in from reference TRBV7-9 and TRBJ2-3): DTGVSQNPRHKITKRGQNVTFRCDPISEHNRLYWYRQTLGQGPEFLTYFQNEAQLEKSRLLSDRFSAERPKGSFSTLEIQRTEQGDSAMYLCASSTGLAGRGTDTQYFGPGTRLTVL.

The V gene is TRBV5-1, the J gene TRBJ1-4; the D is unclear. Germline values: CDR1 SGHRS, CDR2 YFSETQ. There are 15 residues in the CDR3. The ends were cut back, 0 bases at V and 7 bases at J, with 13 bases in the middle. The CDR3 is CASSLEVAFSEKLFF. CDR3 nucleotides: TGCGCCAGCAGCTTGGAAGTCGCTTTCAGTGAAAAACTGTTTTTT.

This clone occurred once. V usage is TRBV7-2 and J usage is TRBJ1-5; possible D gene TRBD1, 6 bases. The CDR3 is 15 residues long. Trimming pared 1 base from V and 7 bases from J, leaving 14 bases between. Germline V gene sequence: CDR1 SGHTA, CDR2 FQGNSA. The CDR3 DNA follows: TGTGCCAGCAGCTTAGTACCAGGGGAGCGACAGCCCCAGCATTTT. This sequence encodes CASSLVPGERQPQHF.

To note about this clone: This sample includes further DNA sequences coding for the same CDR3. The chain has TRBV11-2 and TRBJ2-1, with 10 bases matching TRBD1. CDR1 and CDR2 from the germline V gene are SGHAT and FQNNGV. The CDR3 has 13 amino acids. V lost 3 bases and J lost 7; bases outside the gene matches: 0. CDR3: CASSLDRGNEQFF. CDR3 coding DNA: TGTGCCAGCAGCTTGGACAGGGGGAATGAGCAGTTCTTC.

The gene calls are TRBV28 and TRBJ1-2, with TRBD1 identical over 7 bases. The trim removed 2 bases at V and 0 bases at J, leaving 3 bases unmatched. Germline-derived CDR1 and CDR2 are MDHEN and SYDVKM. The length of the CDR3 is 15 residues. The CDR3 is CASSLGDRANYGYTF. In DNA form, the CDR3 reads TGTGCCAGCAGTTTAGGGGACAGAGCTAACTATGGCTACACCTTC.

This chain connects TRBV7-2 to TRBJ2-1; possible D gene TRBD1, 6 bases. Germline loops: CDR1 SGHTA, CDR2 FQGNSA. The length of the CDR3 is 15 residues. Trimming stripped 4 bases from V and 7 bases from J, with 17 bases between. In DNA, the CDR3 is TGTGCCAGCAGCTGGCAAATCGGACAGAATAATGAGCAGTTCTTC. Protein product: CASSWQIGQNNEQFF.

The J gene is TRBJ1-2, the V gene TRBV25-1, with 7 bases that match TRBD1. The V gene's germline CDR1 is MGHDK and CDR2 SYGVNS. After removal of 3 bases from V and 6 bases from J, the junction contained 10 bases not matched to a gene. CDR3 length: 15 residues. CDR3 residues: CASSELYGDRDGYTF. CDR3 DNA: TGTGCCAGCAGTGAGCTTTACGGAGACAGGGATGGCTACACCTTC.

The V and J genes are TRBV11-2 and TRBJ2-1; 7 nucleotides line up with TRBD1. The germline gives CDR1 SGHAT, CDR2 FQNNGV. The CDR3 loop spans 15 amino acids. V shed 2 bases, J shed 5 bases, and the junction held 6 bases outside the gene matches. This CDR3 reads CASSLIRGYDNEQFF. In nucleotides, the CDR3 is TGTGCCAGCAGCTTAATCAGGGGGTACGACAATGAGCAGTTCTTC. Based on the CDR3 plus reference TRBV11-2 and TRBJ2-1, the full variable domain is EAGVAQSPRYKIIEKRQSVAFWCNPISGHATLYWYQQILGQGPKLLIQFQNNGVVDDSQLPKDRFSAERLKGVDSTLKIQPAKLEDSAVYLCASSLIRGYDNEQFFGPGTRLTVL.

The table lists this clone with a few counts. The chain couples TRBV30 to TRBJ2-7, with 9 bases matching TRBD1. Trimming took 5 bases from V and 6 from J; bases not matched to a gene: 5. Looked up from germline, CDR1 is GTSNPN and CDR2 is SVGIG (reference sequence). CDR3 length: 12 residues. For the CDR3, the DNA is TGTGCCTGGGCCGGGACAGGGACCGAGCAGTACTTC. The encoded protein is CAWAGTGTEQYF.

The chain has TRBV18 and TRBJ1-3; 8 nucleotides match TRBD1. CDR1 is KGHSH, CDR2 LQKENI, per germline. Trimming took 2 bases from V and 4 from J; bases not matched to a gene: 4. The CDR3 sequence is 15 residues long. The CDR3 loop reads CASSPRTGLGNTIYF. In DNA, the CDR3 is TGTGCCAGCTCACCAAGGACAGGGCTCGGAAACACCATATATTTT.

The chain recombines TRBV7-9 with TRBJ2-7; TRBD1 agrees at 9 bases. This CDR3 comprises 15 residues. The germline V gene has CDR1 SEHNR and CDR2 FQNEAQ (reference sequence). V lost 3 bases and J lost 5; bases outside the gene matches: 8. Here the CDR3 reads CASSFPGQGVHEQYF. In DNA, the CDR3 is TGTGCCAGCAGCTTCCCGGGACAGGGTGTCCACGAGCAGTACTTC.

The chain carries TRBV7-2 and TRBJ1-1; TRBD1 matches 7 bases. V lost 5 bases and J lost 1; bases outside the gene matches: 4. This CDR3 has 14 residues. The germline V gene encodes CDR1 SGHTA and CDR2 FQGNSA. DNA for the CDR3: TGTGCCAGCAGCAACAACAGGGGGAACACTGAAGCTTTCTTT. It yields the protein CASSNNRGNTEAFF.

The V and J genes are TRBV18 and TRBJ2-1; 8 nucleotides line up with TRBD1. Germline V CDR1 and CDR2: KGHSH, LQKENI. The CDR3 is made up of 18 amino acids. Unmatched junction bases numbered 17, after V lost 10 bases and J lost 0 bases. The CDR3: CATQGATVAALSYNEQFF. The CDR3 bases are TGTGCCACCCAGGGGGCGACTGTAGCGGCCCTCTCCTACAATGAGCAGTTCTTC.

The CDR3 DNA reads TGCGCCAGCAGCTTGGAGGGACAGGGGTACAATGAGCAGTTCTTC. Protein: CASSLEGQGYNEQFF. The genes are TRBV5-1 and TRBJ2-1; 10 bases map to TRBD1. The V and J ends lost 0 bases and 4 bases, in that order; junction bases with no gene match: 1. The CDR3 consists of 15 residues. The germline CDR1 and CDR2 sequences are SGHRS and YFSETQ.

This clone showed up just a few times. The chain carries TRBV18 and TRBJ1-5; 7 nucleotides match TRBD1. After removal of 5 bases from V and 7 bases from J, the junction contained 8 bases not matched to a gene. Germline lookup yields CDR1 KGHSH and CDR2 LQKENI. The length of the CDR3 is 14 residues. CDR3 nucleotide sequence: TGTGCCAGCTCAGAGAGAGGGGGCGAGCAGCCCCAGCATTTT. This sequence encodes CASSERGGEQPQHF.

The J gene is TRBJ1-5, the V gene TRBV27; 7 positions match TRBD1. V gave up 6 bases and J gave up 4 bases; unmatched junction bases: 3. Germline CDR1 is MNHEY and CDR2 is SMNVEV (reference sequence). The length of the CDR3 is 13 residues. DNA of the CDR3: TGTGCCAGCAGGCTGACAGGGAATCAGCCCCAGCATTTT. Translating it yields CASRLTGNQPQHF.

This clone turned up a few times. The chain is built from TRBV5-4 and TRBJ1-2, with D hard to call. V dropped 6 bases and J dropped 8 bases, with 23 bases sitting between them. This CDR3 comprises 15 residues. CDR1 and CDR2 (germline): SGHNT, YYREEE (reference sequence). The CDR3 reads CASTQTFQARVGYTF. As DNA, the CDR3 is TGTGCCAGCACCCAGACGTTCCAGGCCCGCGTGGGCTACACCTTC.